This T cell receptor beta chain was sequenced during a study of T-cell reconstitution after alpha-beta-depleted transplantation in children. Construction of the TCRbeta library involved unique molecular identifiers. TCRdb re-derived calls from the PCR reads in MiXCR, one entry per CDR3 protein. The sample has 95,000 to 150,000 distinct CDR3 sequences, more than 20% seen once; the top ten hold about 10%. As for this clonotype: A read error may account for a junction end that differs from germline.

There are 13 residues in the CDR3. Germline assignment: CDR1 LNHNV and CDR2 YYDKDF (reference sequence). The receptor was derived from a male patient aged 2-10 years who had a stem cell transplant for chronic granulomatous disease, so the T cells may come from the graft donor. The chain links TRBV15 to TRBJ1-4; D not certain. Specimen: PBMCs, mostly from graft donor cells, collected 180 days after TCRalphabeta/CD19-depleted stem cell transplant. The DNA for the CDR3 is TGTGCCACCAGCAGAGGGATTAATGAGAAACTGTTTTTT. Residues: CATSRGINEKLFF.